The present T cell receptor beta chain was sequenced within a study of T cell responses to AZD1222 COVID-19 vaccine. Study conclusions and caveats: Unmutated variant regions reportedly attract nearly half of all spike-specific TCRs. Spike regions recognized by vaccine-associated CD4 TCRs spanned the protein, led by 160-218 and 743-854.

Data came from immunoSEQ multiplex PCR; TCRdb stores just in-frame clones and leaves some out. The profile shows more than 95,000 clones, 80% to 95% of them singletons. The germline CDR1 and CDR2 sequences are SGHVS and FQNEAQ. This CDR3 spans 14 amino acids. V lost 5 bases to trimming and J lost 4 bases, with 14 bases between them. As regards this clone: The antigen remains undetermined.

The chain couples TRBV7-8 to TRBJ2-5; D perhaps matches TRBD2 (6 bases). The clonotype originates from an adult in good health. The sequencing here drew on peripheral blood, taken on day 0 of AZD1222 vaccination. The CDR3 protein is CASSPLGGRETQYF. As DNA, the CDR3 is TGTGCCAGCAGCCCGCTGGGGGGACGAGAGACCCAGTACTTC.